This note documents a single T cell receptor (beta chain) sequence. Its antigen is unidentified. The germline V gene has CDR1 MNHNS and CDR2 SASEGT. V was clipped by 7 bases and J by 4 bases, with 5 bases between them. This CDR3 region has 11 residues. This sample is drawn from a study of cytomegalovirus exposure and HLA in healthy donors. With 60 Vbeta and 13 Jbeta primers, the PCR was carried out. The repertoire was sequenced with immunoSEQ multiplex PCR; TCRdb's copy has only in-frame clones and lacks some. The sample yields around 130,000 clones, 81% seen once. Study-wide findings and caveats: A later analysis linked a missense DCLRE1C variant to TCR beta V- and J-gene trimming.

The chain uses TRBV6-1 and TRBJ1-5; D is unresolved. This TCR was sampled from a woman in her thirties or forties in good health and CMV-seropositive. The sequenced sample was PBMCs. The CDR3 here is CASTENQPQHF. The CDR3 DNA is TGTGCCAGCACCGAGAATCAGCCCCAGCATTTT.